This T cell receptor beta chain is drawn from a study of cytotoxic CD8 clonotypes in ibrutinib-treated CLL. Study conclusions and caveats: Clonality grew at ibrutinib response; at progression, it decreased back toward baseline.

Of note for this clone: Its antigen is still unknown.

TCRdb's copy holds only in-frame clones and misses some; the assay was immunoSEQ multiplex PCR. The sample carries roughly 15,000 clones, 80% to 85% recorded once. This specimen was PBMCs, taken before ibrutinib treatment. The receptor comes from a human donor with chronic lymphocytic leukemia.

CDR3 residues: CASTPRVHANNEQFF. CDR3 DNA: TGTGCCAGCACCCCAAGGGTGCACGCTAACAATGAGCAGTTCTTC. The chain couples TRBV6-6 to TRBJ2-1, with no clear D. With 7 bases removed from V and 5 bases from J, the gap between germline ends came to 18 bases. CDR1 MNHNY and CDR2 SVGAGI come from the germline V gene (reference sequence). The CDR3 length is 15 residues.